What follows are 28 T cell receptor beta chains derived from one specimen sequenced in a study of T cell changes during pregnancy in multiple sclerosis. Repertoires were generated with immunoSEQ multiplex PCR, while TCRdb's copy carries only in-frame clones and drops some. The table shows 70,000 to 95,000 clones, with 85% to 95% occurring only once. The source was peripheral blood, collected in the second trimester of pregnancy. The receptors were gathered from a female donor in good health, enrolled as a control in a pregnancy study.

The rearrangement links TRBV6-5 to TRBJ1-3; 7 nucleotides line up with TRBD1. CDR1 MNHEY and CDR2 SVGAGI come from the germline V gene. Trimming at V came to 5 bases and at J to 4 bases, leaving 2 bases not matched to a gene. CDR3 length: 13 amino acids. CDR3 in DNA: TGTGCCAGCAGTGCGGGACAGGGAAACACCATATATTTT. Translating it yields CASSAGQGNTIYF.

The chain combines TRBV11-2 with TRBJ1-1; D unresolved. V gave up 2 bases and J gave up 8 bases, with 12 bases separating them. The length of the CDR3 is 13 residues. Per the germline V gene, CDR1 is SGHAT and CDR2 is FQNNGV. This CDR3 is CASSLSGLLEAFF. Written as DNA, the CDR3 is TGTGCCAGCAGCTTAAGCGGACTTCTGGAAGCTTTCTTT.

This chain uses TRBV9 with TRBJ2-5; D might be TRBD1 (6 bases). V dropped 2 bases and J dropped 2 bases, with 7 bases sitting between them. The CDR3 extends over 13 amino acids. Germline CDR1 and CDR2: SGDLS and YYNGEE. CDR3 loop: CASSVDRQETQYF. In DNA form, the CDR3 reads TGTGCCAGCAGCGTGGACAGACAAGAGACCCAGTACTTC.

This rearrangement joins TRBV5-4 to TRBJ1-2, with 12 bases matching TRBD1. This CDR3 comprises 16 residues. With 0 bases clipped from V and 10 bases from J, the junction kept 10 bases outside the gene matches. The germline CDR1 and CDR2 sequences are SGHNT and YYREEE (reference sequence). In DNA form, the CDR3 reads TGTGCCAGCAGCTTGGGTCTGGGGACAGGGGGCGTCGACTACACCTTC. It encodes CASSLGLGTGGVDYTF.

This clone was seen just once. The CDR3 sequence: CASSPPQGVEYEQYF. CDR3 nucleotides: TGTGCCAGCTCACCCCCACAGGGAGTGGAATACGAGCAGTACTTC. The chain uses TRBV18 and TRBJ2-7, with D possibly matching TRBD1 (6 bases). This CDR3 spans 15 amino acids. The V end was cut by 3 bases, the J end by 4 bases, with 16 bases between. Germline values: CDR1 KGHSH, CDR2 LQKENI. The full variable domain, rest sourced from reference TRBV18 and TRBJ2-7, is NAGVMQNPRHLVRRRGQEARLRCSPMKGHSHVYWYRQLPEEGLKFMVYLQKENIIDESGMPKERFSAEFPKEGPSILRIQQVVRGDSAAYFCASSPPQGVEYEQYFGPGTRLTVT.

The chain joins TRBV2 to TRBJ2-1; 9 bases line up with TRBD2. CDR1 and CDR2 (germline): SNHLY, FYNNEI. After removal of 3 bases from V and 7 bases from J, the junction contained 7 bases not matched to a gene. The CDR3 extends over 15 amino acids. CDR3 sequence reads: CASSELSGGFNEQFF. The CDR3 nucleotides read TGTGCCAGCAGTGAGCTAAGCGGGGGGTTTAATGAGCAGTTCTTC. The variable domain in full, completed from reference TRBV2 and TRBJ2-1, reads EPEVTQTPSHQVTQMGQEVILRCVPISNHLYFYWYRQILGQKVEFLVSFYNNEISEKSEIFDDQFSVERPDGSNFTLKIRSTKLEDSAMYFCASSELSGGFNEQFFGPGTRLTVL.

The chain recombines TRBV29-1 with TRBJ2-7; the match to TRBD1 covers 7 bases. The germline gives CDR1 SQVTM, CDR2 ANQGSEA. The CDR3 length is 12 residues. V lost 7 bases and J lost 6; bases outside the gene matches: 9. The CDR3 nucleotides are TGCAGCGCCGGACAGGTTGAAGGCGAGCAGTACTTC. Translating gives CSAGQVEGEQYF.

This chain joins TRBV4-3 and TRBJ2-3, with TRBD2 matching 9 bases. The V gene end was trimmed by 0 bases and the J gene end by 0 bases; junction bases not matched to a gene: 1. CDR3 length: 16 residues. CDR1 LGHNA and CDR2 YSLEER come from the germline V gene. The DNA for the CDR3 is TGCGCCAGCAGCCAAGATACTAGCGGGAGCACAGATACGCAGTATTTT. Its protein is CASSQDTSGSTDTQYF.

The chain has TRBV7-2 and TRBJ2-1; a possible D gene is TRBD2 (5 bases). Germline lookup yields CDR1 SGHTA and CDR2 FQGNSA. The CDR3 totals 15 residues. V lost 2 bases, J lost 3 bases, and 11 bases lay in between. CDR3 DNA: TGTGCCAGCAGCTTAAACGGGGAAAACTACAATGAGCAGTTCTTC. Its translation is CASSLNGENYNEQFF. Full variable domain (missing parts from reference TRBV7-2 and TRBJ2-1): GAGVSQSPSNKVTEKGKDVELRCDPISGHTALYWYRQSLGQGLEFLIYFQGNSAPDKSGLPSDRFSAERTGGSVSTLTIQRTQQEDSAVYLCASSLNGENYNEQFFGPGTRLTVL.

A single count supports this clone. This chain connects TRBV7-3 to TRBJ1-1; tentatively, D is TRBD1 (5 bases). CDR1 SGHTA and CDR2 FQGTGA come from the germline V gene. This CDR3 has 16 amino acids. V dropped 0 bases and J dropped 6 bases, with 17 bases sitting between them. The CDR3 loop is CASSLTPRGYFPEAFF. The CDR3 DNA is TGTGCCAGCAGCTTAACTCCTCGGGGGTATTTCCCTGAAGCTTTCTTT.

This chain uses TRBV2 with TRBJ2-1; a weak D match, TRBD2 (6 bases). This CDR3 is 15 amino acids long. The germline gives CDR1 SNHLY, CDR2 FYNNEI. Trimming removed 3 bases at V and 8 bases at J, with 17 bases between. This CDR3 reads CASSEGSGEFDEQFF. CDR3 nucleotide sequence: TGTGCCAGCAGTGAGGGTAGCGGCGAGTTCGATGAGCAGTTCTTC. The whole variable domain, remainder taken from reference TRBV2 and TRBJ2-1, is EPEVTQTPSHQVTQMGQEVILRCVPISNHLYFYWYRQILGQKVEFLVSFYNNEISEKSEIFDDQFSVERPDGSNFTLKIRSTKLEDSAMYFCASSEGSGEFDEQFFGPGTRLTVL.

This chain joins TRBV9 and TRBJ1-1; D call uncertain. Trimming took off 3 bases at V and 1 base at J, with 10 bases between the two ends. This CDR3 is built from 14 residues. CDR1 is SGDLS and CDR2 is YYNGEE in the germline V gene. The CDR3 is CASSADGRNTEAFF. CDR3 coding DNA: TGTGCCAGCAGCGCGGACGGGAGGAACACTGAAGCTTTCTTT. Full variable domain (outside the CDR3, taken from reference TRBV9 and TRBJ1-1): DSGVTQTPKHLITATGQRVTLRCSPRSGDLSVYWYQQSLDQGLQFLIQYYNGEERAKGNILERFSAQQFPDLHSELNLSSLELGDSALYFCASSADGRNTEAFFGQGTRLTVV.

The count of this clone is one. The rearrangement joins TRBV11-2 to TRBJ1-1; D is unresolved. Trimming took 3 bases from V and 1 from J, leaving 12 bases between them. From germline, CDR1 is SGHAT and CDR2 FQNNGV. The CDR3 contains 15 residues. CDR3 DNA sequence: TGTGCCAGCAGCTTGCAGATGACTACGAACACTGAAGCTTTCTTT. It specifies CASSLQMTTNTEAFF.

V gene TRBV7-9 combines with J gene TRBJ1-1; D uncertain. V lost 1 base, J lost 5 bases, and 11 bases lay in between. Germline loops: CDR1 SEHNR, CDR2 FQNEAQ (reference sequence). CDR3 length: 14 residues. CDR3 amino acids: CASSLGGSTTEAFF. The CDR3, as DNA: TGTGCCAGCAGCTTAGGAGGGAGTACGACTGAAGCTTTCTTT.

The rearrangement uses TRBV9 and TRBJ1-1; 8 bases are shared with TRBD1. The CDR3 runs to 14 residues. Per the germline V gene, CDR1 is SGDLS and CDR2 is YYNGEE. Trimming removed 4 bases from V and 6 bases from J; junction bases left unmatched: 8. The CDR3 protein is CASSSQGASPEAFF. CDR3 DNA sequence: TGTGCCAGCAGCAGCCAGGGGGCGAGCCCTGAAGCTTTCTTT.

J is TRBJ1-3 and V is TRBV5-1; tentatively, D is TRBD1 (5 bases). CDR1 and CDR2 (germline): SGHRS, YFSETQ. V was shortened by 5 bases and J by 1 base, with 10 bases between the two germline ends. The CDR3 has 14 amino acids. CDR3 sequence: CASRQSGSGNTIYF. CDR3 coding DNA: TGCGCCAGCAGACAATCAGGGTCTGGAAACACCATATATTTT. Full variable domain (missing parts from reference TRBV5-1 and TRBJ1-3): KAGVTQTPRYLIKTRGQQVTLSCSPISGHRSVSWYQQTPGQGLQFLFEYFSETQRNKGNFPGRFSGRQFSNSRSEMNVSTLELGDSALYLCASRQSGSGNTIYFGEGSWLTVV.

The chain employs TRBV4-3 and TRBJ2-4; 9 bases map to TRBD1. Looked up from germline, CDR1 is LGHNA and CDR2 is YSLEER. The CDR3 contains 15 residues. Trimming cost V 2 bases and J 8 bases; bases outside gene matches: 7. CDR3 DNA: TGCGCCAGCAGCCAACCGGGACAGGGTAGCGACATTCAGTACTTC. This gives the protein CASSQPGQGSDIQYF.

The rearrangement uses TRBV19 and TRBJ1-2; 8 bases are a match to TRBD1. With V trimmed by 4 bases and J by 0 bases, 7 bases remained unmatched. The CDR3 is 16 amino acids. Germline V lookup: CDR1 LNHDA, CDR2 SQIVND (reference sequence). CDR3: CASSKGQVLANYGYTF. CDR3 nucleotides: TGTGCCAGTAGTAAGGGACAGGTGCTAGCTAACTATGGCTACACCTTC.

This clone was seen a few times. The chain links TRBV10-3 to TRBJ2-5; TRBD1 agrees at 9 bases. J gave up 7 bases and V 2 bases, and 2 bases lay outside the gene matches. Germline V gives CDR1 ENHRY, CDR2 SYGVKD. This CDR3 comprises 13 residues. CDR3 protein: CAISEAGQGTQYF. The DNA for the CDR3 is TGTGCCATCAGTGAGGCGGGACAGGGGACCCAGTACTTC.

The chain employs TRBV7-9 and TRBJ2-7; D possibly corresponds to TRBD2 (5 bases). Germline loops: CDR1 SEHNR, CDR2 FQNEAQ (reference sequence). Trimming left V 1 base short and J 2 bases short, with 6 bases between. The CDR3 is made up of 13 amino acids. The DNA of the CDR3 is TGTGCCAGCAGCTTAGAACTAGCCTACGAGCAGTACTTC. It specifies CASSLELAYEQYF.

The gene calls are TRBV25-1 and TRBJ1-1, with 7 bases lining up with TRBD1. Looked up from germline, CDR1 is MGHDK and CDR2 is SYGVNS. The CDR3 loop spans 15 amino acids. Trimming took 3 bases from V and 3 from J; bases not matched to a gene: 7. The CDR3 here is CASSDRGIPHTEAFF. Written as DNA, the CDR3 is TGTGCCAGCAGTGACAGGGGGATCCCGCACACTGAAGCTTTCTTT.

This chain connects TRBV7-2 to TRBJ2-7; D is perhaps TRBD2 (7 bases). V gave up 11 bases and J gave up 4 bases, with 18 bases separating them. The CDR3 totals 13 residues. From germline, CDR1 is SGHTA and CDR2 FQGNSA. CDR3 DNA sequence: TGTGCCTATCCGAGGGGGGGTCTATACGAGCAGTACTTC. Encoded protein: CAYPRGGLYEQYF.

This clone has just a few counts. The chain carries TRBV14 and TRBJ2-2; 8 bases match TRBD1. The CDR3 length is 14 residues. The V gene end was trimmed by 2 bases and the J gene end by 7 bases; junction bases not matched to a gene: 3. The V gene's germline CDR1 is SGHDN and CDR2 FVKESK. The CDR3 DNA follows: TGTGCCAGCAGCCAAATGACAGGGGACGGGGAGCTGTTTTTT. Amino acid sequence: CASSQMTGDGELFF.

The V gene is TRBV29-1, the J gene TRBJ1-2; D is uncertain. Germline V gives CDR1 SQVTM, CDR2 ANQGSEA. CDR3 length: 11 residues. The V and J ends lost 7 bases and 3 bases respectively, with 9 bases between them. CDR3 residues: CSDREYYGYTF. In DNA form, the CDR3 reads TGCAGCGATCGGGAATACTATGGCTACACCTTC.

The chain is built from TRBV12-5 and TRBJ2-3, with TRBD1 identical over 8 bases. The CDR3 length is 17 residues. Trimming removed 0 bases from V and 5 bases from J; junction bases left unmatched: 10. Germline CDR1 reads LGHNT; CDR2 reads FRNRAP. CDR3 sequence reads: CASGLVLTGGSVDTQYF. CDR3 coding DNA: TGTGCTAGTGGTTTGGTACTAACAGGGGGAAGCGTAGATACGCAGTATTTT.

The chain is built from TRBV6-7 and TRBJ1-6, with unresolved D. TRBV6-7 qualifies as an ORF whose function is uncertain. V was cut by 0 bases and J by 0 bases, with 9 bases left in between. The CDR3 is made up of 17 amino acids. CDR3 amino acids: CASSYSQVHSYNSPLHF. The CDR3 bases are TGTGCCAGCAGTTACTCCCAGGTCCACTCCTATAATTCACCCCTCCACTTT.

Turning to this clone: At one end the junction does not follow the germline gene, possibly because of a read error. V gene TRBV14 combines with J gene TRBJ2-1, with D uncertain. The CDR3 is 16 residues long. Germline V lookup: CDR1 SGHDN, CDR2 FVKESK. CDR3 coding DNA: TGTGCCAGCAGCCAAGATAAGGTAGCTGCCTACGATGAGCAGTTCTTC. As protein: CASSQDKVAAYDEQFF.

Here the CDR3 reads CASSLRTGTLEQYF. In DNA, the CDR3 is TGCGCCAGCAGCTTACGGACAGGGACACTCGAGCAGTACTTC. The rearrangement uses TRBV4-3 and TRBJ2-7, with 8 bases that match TRBD1. Trimming took 5 bases from V and 6 from J; bases not matched to a gene: 9. This CDR3 is built from 14 residues. From germline, CDR1 is LGHNA and CDR2 YSLEER.